These 27 T cell receptor beta chains share one sample of origin, sequenced in a study of PD-L1 blockade in urothelial cancer. Sequencing used immunoSEQ multiplex PCR; TCRdb keeps in-frame clones, though not all of them. The sample has more than 45,000 clones, roughly 86% seen once; the top ten hold 10%. Described time point: peripheral blood 6 weeks after treatment start. Specimen: PBMCs, collected around atezolizumab (anti-PD-L1) treatment. The receptor source for this set is a man aged 55-75 years with urothelial cancer.

This clone was detected only once. This chain joins TRBV6-1 and TRBJ2-1; 7 bases are a match to TRBD1. This CDR3 region has 15 residues. J lost 6 bases, V lost 5 bases, and 10 bases had no gene match. Germline V gene sequence: CDR1 MNHNS, CDR2 SASEGT. CDR3 nucleotide sequence: TGTGCCAGCAGTACCCGGGACAGTCAGGGCAATGAGCAGTTCTTC. Protein: CASSTRDSQGNEQFF.

The chain has TRBV10-2 and TRBJ1-1; D is possibly TRBD1 (5 bases). The CDR3 has 13 residues. The V end lost 7 bases, the J end lost 1 base, and 10 bases lay between the germline ends. Germline V lookup: CDR1 WSHSY, CDR2 SAAADI. In DNA, the CDR3 is TGCGCCAGCACCCGGACACGGAACACTGAAGCTTTCTTT. Its protein product is CASTRTRNTEAFF.

This chain links TRBV7-9 with TRBJ2-2, with 9 bases fitting TRBD1. Germline V CDR1 and CDR2: SEHNR, FQNEAQ (reference sequence). V lost 4 bases and J lost 6; bases outside the gene matches: 6. There are 15 residues in the CDR3. The CDR3 here is CASSYTGGASGELFF. The CDR3 DNA is TGTGCCAGCAGCTATACAGGGGGCGCATCCGGGGAGCTGTTTTTT.

The chain recombines TRBV7-9 with TRBJ1-2; 7 bases are a match to TRBD1. The CDR3 runs to 13 residues. CDR1 is SEHNR, CDR2 FQNEAQ, per germline (reference sequence). V was pared by 2 bases and J by 6 bases, with 3 bases of the junction left unmatched. This CDR3 reads CASSLQGEDGYTF. CDR3 nucleotides: TGTGCCAGCAGCTTACAGGGGGAAGATGGCTACACCTTC.

The chain is built from TRBV10-3 and TRBJ2-7; a possible D gene is TRBD1 (7 bases). Germline V gene sequence: CDR1 ENHRY, CDR2 SYGVKD. V lost 2 bases to trimming and J lost 6 bases, with 26 bases between them. CDR3 length: 18 amino acids. CDR3 nucleotides: TGTGCCATCAGTGAGCAGATGATGGGCGGGACAGTGCGGCGCGAGCAGTACTTC. The encoded protein is CAISEQMMGGTVRREQYF.

The V gene is TRBV28, the J gene TRBJ2-7; the match to TRBD1 covers 12 bases. V shed 7 bases, J shed 5 bases, and the junction held 12 bases outside the gene matches. Per the germline V gene, CDR1 is MDHEN and CDR2 is SYDVKM. This CDR3 is 16 amino acids long. In nucleotides, the CDR3 is TGTGCCAGCATCACGTCCGGGACAGGGGGCGCGCACGAGCAGTACTTC. Amino acids: CASITSGTGGAHEQYF. Based on the CDR3 plus reference TRBV28 and TRBJ2-7, the full variable domain is DVKVTQSSRYLVKRTGEKVFLECVQDMDHENMFWYRQDPGLGLRLIYFSYDVKMKEKGDIPEGYSVSREKKERFSLILESASTNQTSMYLCASITSGTGGAHEQYFGPGTRLTVT.

The chain joins TRBV5-1 to TRBJ2-7, with D unclear. CDR3 size: 14 residues. The ends were cut back, 2 bases at V and 2 bases at J, with 11 bases in the middle. Germline CDR1 and CDR2: SGHRS and YFSETQ. CDR3 region: CASSFEPSPYEQYF. The CDR3, as DNA: TGCGCCAGCAGCTTCGAGCCTAGTCCCTACGAGCAGTACTTC.

The J gene is TRBJ2-7, the V gene TRBV29-1; 8 bases are a match to TRBD1. Per the germline V gene, CDR1 is SQVTM and CDR2 is ANQGSEA. Trimming took 3 bases from V and 4 from J; bases not matched to a gene: 5. This CDR3 has 13 amino acids. DNA of the CDR3: TGCAGCGTTGAGGGCAGGGGGCAGTACGAGCAGTACTTC. This translates into CSVEGRGQYEQYF.

The gene calls are TRBV5-5 and TRBJ1-1; D not resolved. With 4 bases removed from V and 1 base from J, the gap between germline ends came to 11 bases. Germline-derived CDR1 and CDR2 are SGHKS and YYEKEE (reference sequence). The CDR3 loop spans 14 amino acids. CDR3 residues: CASSLRTANTEAFF. CDR3 DNA: TGTGCCAGCAGCCTCCGGACTGCGAACACTGAAGCTTTCTTT.

The rearrangement joins TRBV5-8 to TRBJ2-1; TRBD2 matches at 9 bases. CDR3 length: 16 residues. Germline lookup yields CDR1 SGHTS and CDR2 YDEGEE. V lost 4 bases, J lost 7 bases, and 12 bases stayed unmatched. The CDR3 bases are TGTGCCAGCAGCCGGACCCTCTGGCGGGGGGGGAATGAGCAGTTCTTC. This translates into CASSRTLWRGGNEQFF. The full variable domain, its missing parts supplied by reference TRBV5-8 and TRBJ2-1, is EAGVTQSPTHLIKTRGQQATLRCSPISGHTSVYWYQQALGLGLQFLLWYDEGEERNRGNFPPRFSGRQFPNYSSELNVNALELEDSALYLCASSRTLWRGGNEQFFGPGTRLTVL.

The chain joins TRBV29-1 to TRBJ2-2, with D perhaps matching TRBD2 (7 bases). Germline V CDR1 and CDR2: SQVTM, ANQGSEA. The CDR3 length is 14 residues. The ends were cut back, 4 bases at V and 5 bases at J, with 14 bases in the middle. The CDR3 region has the DNA TGCAGCGTTGGAGGGGGGGCCGGAACCGGGGAGCTGTTTTTT. Its translation is CSVGGGAGTGELFF.

The V and J genes are TRBV10-1 and TRBJ2-7; 7 nucleotides match TRBD2. V trimming: 4 bases; J trimming: 5 bases; junction bases outside the gene matches: 8. Germline V lookup: CDR1 WNHNN, CDR2 SYGVQD (reference sequence). This CDR3 is built from 14 residues. CDR3 coding DNA: TGCGCCAGCAGTGGGTCGCTAGCGGAGGACGAGCAGTACTTC. As protein: CASSGSLAEDEQYF.

This clone was seen a single time. J is TRBJ1-5 and V is TRBV2, with 11 bases matching TRBD1. Trimming at V came to 8 bases and at J to 6 bases, leaving 6 bases not matched to a gene. The CDR3 loop spans 14 amino acids. Germline assignment: CDR1 SNHLY and CDR2 FYNNEI. The CDR3 region is CASYRDRGSQPQHF. CDR3 coding DNA: TGTGCCAGCTACCGGGACAGGGGGTCTCAGCCCCAGCATTTT.

CDR3 DNA: TGTGCCAGCAGACGGGACAGCTTCTACTCTGGAAACACCATATATTTT. As protein: CASRRDSFYSGNTIYF. The rearrangement joins TRBV27 to TRBJ1-3; the match to TRBD1 covers 7 bases. The CDR3 extends over 16 amino acids. Germline CDR1 MNHEY, CDR2 SMNVEV (reference sequence). The V and J ends lost 6 bases and 0 bases, in that order; junction bases with no gene match: 8.

This chain links TRBV30 with TRBJ1-4; D gene uncertain. Germline CDR1 is GTSNPN and CDR2 is SVGIG (reference sequence). Trimming stripped 3 bases from V and 12 bases from J, with 11 bases between. The CDR3 totals 11 residues. This chain's CDR3 is CAWSSQSQLFF. The CDR3 DNA follows: TGTGCCTGGAGCTCGCAGTCTCAACTGTTTTTT.

V usage is TRBV19 and J usage is TRBJ1-2; D not certain. The CDR3 spans 13 residues. Germline CDR1 is LNHDA and CDR2 is SQIVND (reference sequence). V gave up 7 bases and J gave up 1 base, with 10 bases separating them. CDR3 amino acids: CASTYTGNYGYTF. The CDR3 nucleotides are TGTGCCAGTACCTATACGGGTAACTATGGCTACACCTTC.

V usage is TRBV21-1 and J usage is TRBJ1-4; TRBD1, the D gene given by the table, was not confirmed from the DNA. TRBV21-1 is a pseudogene. This CDR3 is built from 17 residues. CDR3 DNA sequence: TGTGCCAGCAGCAATTTGAGACAGCCTGCAACTAATGAAAAACTGTTTTTT. Amino acid sequence: CASSNLRQPATNEKLFF.

The CDR3 nucleotides read TGTGCCTGGCACCGAAAGGGGGACAATGAGCAGTTCTTC. Protein: CAWHRKGDNEQFF. The V call is TRBV30, the J call TRBJ2-1; D possibly corresponds to TRBD1 (6 bases). The ends were cut back, 5 bases at V and 5 bases at J, with 13 bases in the middle. From germline, CDR1 is GTSNPN and CDR2 SVGIG (reference sequence). This CDR3 comprises 13 residues.

This sequence joins TRBV4-1 and TRBJ2-7; 7 bases map to TRBD1. The CDR3 covers 15 residues. V dropped 4 bases and J dropped 2; count of bases not matched to a gene: 8. CDR1 MGHRA and CDR2 YSYEKL come from the germline V gene. The CDR3 DNA reads TGCGCCAGCAGCCGCCCAAGGGGGCAGACCTACGAGCAGTACTTC. Amino acids: CASSRPRGQTYEQYF.

This chain links TRBV2 with TRBJ2-4; 8 bases line up with TRBD1. CDR3 size: 15 residues. Germline loops: CDR1 SNHLY, CDR2 FYNNEI. Trimming cost V 8 bases and J 0 bases; bases outside gene matches: 6. CDR3 sequence: CASVRQGLAKNIQYF. The CDR3 DNA reads TGTGCCAGCGTCCGACAGGGGTTAGCCAAAAACATTCAGTACTTC.

V is TRBV11-3 and J is TRBJ1-1; 7 bases are a match to TRBD1. Germline V lookup: CDR1 SGHNT, CDR2 YENEEA. V gave up 6 bases and J gave up 6 bases; unmatched junction bases: 4. CDR3 size: 12 residues. CDR3 sequence: CASRGQISEAFF. CDR3 DNA: TGTGCCAGCAGGGGACAGATTTCTGAAGCTTTCTTT.

The V and J genes are TRBV13 and TRBJ2-7; D is perhaps TRBD2 (6 bases). V lost 4 bases and J lost 4, with 17 bases in between. CDR1 and CDR2 (germline): PRHDT, FYEKMQ (reference sequence). The CDR3 sequence is 15 residues long. In DNA, the CDR3 is TGTGCCAGCAGCTCATATGGAGGGACCAGTTACGAGCAGTACTTC. This sequence encodes CASSSYGGTSYEQYF.

This sequence joins TRBV19 and TRBJ1-1; tentatively, D is TRBD1 (6 bases). The CDR3 is 13 residues long. V was cut by 4 bases and J by 4 bases, with 10 bases left in between. Germline values: CDR1 LNHDA, CDR2 SQIVND (reference sequence). CDR3 DNA: TGTGCCAGTAGTAATCAGGGGATCACTGAAGCTTTCTTT. Protein sequence: CASSNQGITEAFF.

The V and J genes are TRBV11-3 and TRBJ1-1; no firm D call. The CDR3 extends over 13 amino acids. CDR1 SGHNT and CDR2 YENEEA come from the germline V gene. The V end was cut by 4 bases, the J end by 5 bases, with 11 bases between. The CDR3 protein is CASSWRSGTEAFF. In DNA form, the CDR3 reads TGTGCCAGCAGCTGGCGTTCGGGGACTGAAGCTTTCTTT.

V usage is TRBV19 and J usage is TRBJ2-3; a weak D match, TRBD2 (6 bases). V was clipped by 5 bases and J by 4 bases, with 16 bases between them. Germline V gene sequence: CDR1 LNHDA, CDR2 SQIVND (reference sequence). This CDR3 comprises 15 residues. The CDR3: CASSPIKTSSDTQYF. The CDR3 nucleotides are TGTGCCAGTAGTCCGATAAAGACTAGTTCAGATACGCAGTATTTT.

In its sample, this clone was seen once. This chain joins TRBV5-6 and TRBJ2-3; possibly TRBD2 for D (5 bases). The CDR3 is 14 residues long. Germline V lookup: CDR1 SGHDT, CDR2 YYEEEE. The V gene lost 5 bases and the J gene lost 1 base, with 11 bases spanning the gap. The CDR3 DNA follows: TGTGCCAGCAGGGGGAGACGGGGCACAGATACGCAGTATTTT. It translates to CASRGRRGTDTQYF.

The chain is built from TRBV5-1 and TRBJ1-2; 8 nucleotides line up with TRBD1. The length of the CDR3 is 15 residues. The germline V gene has CDR1 SGHRS and CDR2 YFSETQ. V gave up 3 bases and J gave up 4 bases; unmatched junction bases: 8. The CDR3 DNA follows: TGCGCCAGCAGCTCCCAAGGACAGGGCAGCTATGGCTACACCTTC. Amino acids: CASSSQGQGSYGYTF.